This T cell receptor beta chain was sequenced in a study of T cell clonality in common variable immunodeficiency. Study-level results: Compared with controls, CVID subjects had fewer shared TCRbeta clones.

Patients and controls were mostly of Caucasian heritage. Germline assignment: CDR1 GTSNPN and CDR2 SVGIG (reference sequence). Deletions cut 1 base from V and 7 bases from J, with 16 bases between. The CDR3 length is 15 residues. The table lists this clone with many counts. What it binds is unknown. With the read ending 3 residues before the CDR3 end, the germline J gene is used to fill in that end. Control and CVID samples contributed equal amounts of genomic DNA. Libraries were prepared by immunoSEQ multiplex PCR; TCRdb keeps only in-frame clonotypes and omits some of them. The table records 45,000 to 65,000 clones without singletons, the ten largest covering 2% to 2.5%.

The chain is built from TRBV30 and TRBJ2-2, with D possibly TRBD2 on 6 matching bases. Sequenced input: peripheral blood mononuclear cells. The TCR was taken from a person between 18 and 70 years old in good health. The CDR3 DNA, read in part, is TGTGCCTGGAGTGCCCACACCGGGGGAGGCGGGGAG. Protein: CAWSAHTGGGGE. Given in full, the CDR3 is CAWSAHTGGGGELFF.